This T cell receptor beta chain emerged from a study of blood T cell repertoires in COVID-19 (dated by TCRdb to about 2020). About the study as a whole: Collaborator samples came from the United States, Italy and Spain and covered acute and convalescent phases of COVID-19. The prospective study material was composed of cDNA or gDNA derived from T cells, B-cell-depleted T cells, or PBMCs. The dataset comprised deeply sampled blood TCRbeta repertoires from subjects exposed to, actively infected with, or recovered from COVID-19. The repertoires were released in a freely available public database meant as a resource for research on the immune response to SARS-CoV-2. The samples were drawn from the first 160 participants of the ongoing ImmuneRACE study and from over 950 subjects provided by 6 global collaborators. The sample metadata nearly always contained a de-identified subject ID, COVID-19 status, age in years and sex. Where available, HLA class I and class II types were obtained from metadata supplied by the sample provider rather than from assay-based typing. The study at large found these results: How much clinical and demographic metadata was included differed by source and by participant, and the metadata was provided uncurated.

The trim is 1 base for V and 4 bases for J, with a gap of 2 bases between the germline ends. Inclusive of the bounding cysteine and phenylalanine, the CDR3 is 11 residues long. Of the read, only the CDR3 DNA is kept; its 33 bases are in frame from base 1. The CDR1 and CDR2 encoded by the germline V gene (reference sequence) are SGHNT and YYREEE. The immunoSEQ Assay, a bias-controlled multiplex PCR, was used to amplify TCRbeta CDR3 regions from genomic DNA. The study's own analysis went as follows. Within the assay, amplification of reference gene primers was used to estimate how many nucleated cells each sample contained. To quantify the absolute abundance of each unique TCRbeta CDR3 rearrangement, sequence reads were collapsed and filtered. For each sample, productive Simpson clonality was calculated as the square root of Simpson's diversity index over productive rearrangements. TCRdb took this table from immuneACCESS and kept in-frame rearrangements with V and J called. Such tables lack part of the clones; where checked against another copy, unresolved V genes explain under half of the gap, and the rest is unexplained. The V and J calls and clone size were taken over from that table, and D and trimming were inferred from the DNA. In all, the sample holds 55,000 to 70,000 clones, and around 90% of those were seen once. The ten largest clones capture 20% to 25% of the sample.

About this clone itself: This clone's antigen is unknown. Qualities for individual bases were not recorded, and no much larger clone is one base off.

In Seattle, one collaborating source enrolled patients while the infection was active and tracked those patients longitudinally over the course of disease. Each collaborating institution followed its own protocols to collect whole blood in K2EDTA tubes. For TCRbeta analysis, collaborator samples were shipped as frozen whole blood, as isolated PBMCs, or as DNA extracted from either sample type. Sequencing was performed on peripheral blood. The sequence was obtained from a woman aged 80 or over with COVID-19, enrolled during active disease. The rearranged chain carries TRBV5-4 and TRBJ2-5; the D segment cannot be called with confidence. The CDR3 protein is CASSLRETQYF. The nucleotide sequence reads TGTGCCAGCAGCTTGCGAGAGACCCAGTACTTC. With all but the CDR3 taken from the reference TRBV5-4 and TRBJ2-5 genes, the full variable domain is: ETGVTQSPTHLIKTRGQQVTLRCSSQSGHNTVSWYQQALGQGPQFIFQYYREEENGRGNFPPRFSGLQFPNYSSELNVNALELDDSALYLCASSLRETQYFGPGTRLLVL.